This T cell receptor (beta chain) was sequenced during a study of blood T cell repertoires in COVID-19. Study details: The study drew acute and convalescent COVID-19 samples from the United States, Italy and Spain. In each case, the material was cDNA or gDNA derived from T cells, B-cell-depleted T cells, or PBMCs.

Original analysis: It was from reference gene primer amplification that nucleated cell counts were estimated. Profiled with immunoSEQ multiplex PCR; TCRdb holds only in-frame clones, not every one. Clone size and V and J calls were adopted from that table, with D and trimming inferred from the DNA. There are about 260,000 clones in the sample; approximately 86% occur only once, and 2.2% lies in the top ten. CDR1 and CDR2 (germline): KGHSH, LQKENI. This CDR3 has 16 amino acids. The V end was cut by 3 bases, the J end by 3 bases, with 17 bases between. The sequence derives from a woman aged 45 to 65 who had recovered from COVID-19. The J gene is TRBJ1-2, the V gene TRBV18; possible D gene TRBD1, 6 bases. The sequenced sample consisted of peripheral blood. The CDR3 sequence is CASSPLQDSQYYGYTF. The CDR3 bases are TGTGCCAGCTCACCGCTCCAGGACAGCCAATACTATGGCTACACCTTC.